This TCR beta chain originates from a study of human T cells and chemical hapten exposure. Study-wide results and caveats: The presence of alopecia in the donors means their immune response may differ from healthy people's.

CDR3 size: 15 residues. J lost 8 bases, V lost 1 base, and 8 bases had no gene match. Germline V gene data show CDR1 as LNHDA and CDR2 as SQIVND (reference sequence). Time point meaning: patch test 1, 2 weeks after DPC sensitization. Described treatment: therapeutic diphenylcyclopropenone sensitization with weekly scalp DPC. On this clonotype: The antigen remains unidentified.

Via MiXCR, TCRdb re-called the RACE reads, giving one row per CDR3 protein. The sample contains around 380,000 distinct CDR3 sequences, approximately 4.4% of which appear only once. The starting material was whole blood, obtained in connection with sensitization to the hapten diphenylcyclopropenone (DPC). This chain connects TRBV19 to TRBJ2-1; 7 nucleotides line up with TRBD1. The clonotype was recovered from a woman aged 45-65 years with alopecia areata. Some clones in this sample may be carry-over from other donors' samples. This CDR3 is CASSIVRGLGDEQFF. The CDR3 DNA is TGTGCCAGTAGTATAGTGAGGGGGCTAGGGGATGAGCAGTTCTTC.